This T cell receptor (beta chain) was identified during a study of post-analysis software for immune sequencing data. Unique molecular identifiers had been added to the TCR beta cDNA libraries. TCRdb passed the PCR reads through MiXCR, listing each CDR3 protein once. This table has about 620,000 distinct CDR3 sequences, 44% appearing once. This clonotype was seen a handful of times. Sequenced: blood. This TCR derives from a girl under 18 with multiple sclerosis.

CDR3 loop: CASSRQGARDYGYTF. As DNA, the CDR3 is TGTGCCAGCAGCCGACAGGGGGCTCGTGACTATGGCTACACCTTC. V is TRBV5-6 and J is TRBJ1-2; 10 nucleotides line up with TRBD1. The CDR3 contains 15 residues. The J segment lost 3 bases and the V segment lost 4 bases, leaving 6 bases of the junction unmatched. Per the germline V gene, CDR1 is SGHDT and CDR2 is YYEEEE.